What follows describes a single T cell receptor (beta chain). The data are from a study of technical replicates of blood from several donors. Clones were read by immunoSEQ multiplex PCR, and TCRdb kept only the in-frame ones, dropping some. The table records 79,000 or so clones, around 96% of them present only once. The V and J ends lost 4 bases and 0 bases respectively, with 7 bases between them. The CDR3 runs 14 residues. CDR1 and CDR2 from the germline V gene are LNHDA and SQIVND (reference sequence). The receptor comes from a human donor in good health. The J gene is TRBJ2-1, the V gene TRBV19; D gene unclear. Material for sequencing was T cells isolated from PBMCs. The CDR3, as DNA: TGTGCCAGTAGTACGGAGAGCTCCTACAATGAGCAGTTCTTC. Protein sequence: CASSTESSYNEQFF.